A single sample is the source of the 17 T cell receptor beta chains below, sequenced in a study of T cell responses to AZD1222 COVID-19 vaccine. Profiled with immunoSEQ multiplex PCR; TCRdb holds only in-frame clones, not every one. Of approximately 150,000 clones detected, roughly 91% appear once; the ten largest clones hold about 1.3%. Sequencing was performed on peripheral blood, taken on day 0 of AZD1222 vaccination. The receptors derive from an adult in good health.

J is TRBJ2-2 and V is TRBV5-1; 8 nucleotides agree with TRBD1. V was pared by 3 bases and J by 2 bases, with 6 bases of the junction left unmatched. The CDR3 has 16 amino acids. Per germline, CDR1 SGHRS and CDR2 YFSETQ. CDR3 nucleotide sequence: TGCGCCAGCAGCTGGGGCAGGGGGCTCAACACCGGGGAGCTGTTTTTT. Translated, it gives CASSWGRGLNTGELFF.

The rearrangement links TRBV28 to TRBJ2-7; D not certain. This CDR3 region has 11 residues. CDR1 is MDHEN and CDR2 is SYDVKM in the germline V gene. The V and J ends lost 5 bases and 2 bases respectively, with 4 bases between them. This CDR3 is CASSTPYEQYF. The CDR3 DNA reads TGTGCCAGCAGTACTCCCTACGAGCAGTACTTC.

The chain carries TRBV5-8 and TRBJ1-2; maybe TRBD1 (6 bases). Per the germline V gene, CDR1 is SGHTS and CDR2 is YDEGEE. This CDR3 has 16 amino acids. V was clipped by 3 bases and J by 4 bases, with 19 bases between them. CDR3 residues: CASSSQAWGQGYGYTF. CDR3 nucleotide sequence: TGTGCCAGCAGCTCGCAAGCATGGGGGCAGGGCTATGGCTACACCTTC.

The CDR3 protein is CASSPGNYGYTF. As DNA, the CDR3 is TGTGCCAGCAGTCCCGGGAACTATGGCTACACCTTC. The chain employs TRBV7-8 and TRBJ1-2; D call uncertain. Trimming took off 6 bases at V and 2 bases at J, with 7 bases between the two ends. The CDR3 sequence is 12 residues long. Germline values: CDR1 SGHVS, CDR2 FQNEAQ.

The chain carries TRBV5-4 and TRBJ2-3; TRBD1 agrees at 8 bases. Germline CDR1 is SGHNT and CDR2 is YYREEE (reference sequence). CDR3 length: 14 residues. V shed 2 bases and J 5 bases; nucleotides not matched to a gene: 4. The CDR3 sequence is CASSFRTGLDTQYF. CDR3 coding DNA: TGTGCCAGCAGCTTCAGGACAGGGCTAGATACGCAGTATTTT.

The chain combines TRBV13 with TRBJ1-2; D is possibly TRBD1 (5 bases). The germline gives CDR1 PRHDT, CDR2 FYEKMQ (reference sequence). The CDR3 spans 13 residues. Deletions cut 7 bases from V and 6 bases from J, with 15 bases between. The CDR3 here is CASTQGGGHGYTF. The CDR3 DNA reads as TGTGCCAGCACCCAGGGCGGCGGGCATGGCTACACCTTC.

The CDR3 reads CASRTGGQETQYF. For the CDR3, the DNA is TGCGCCAGCAGAACAGGGGGCCAAGAGACCCAGTACTTC. The chain employs TRBV5-1 and TRBJ2-5; 8 bases agree with TRBD1. From germline, CDR1 is SGHRS and CDR2 YFSETQ. The CDR3 extends over 13 amino acids. The ends lost 5 bases at V and 1 base at J; junction bases unmatched: 1. The full variable domain, its missing parts supplied by reference TRBV5-1 and TRBJ2-5, is KAGVTQTPRYLIKTRGQQVTLSCSPISGHRSVSWYQQTPGQGLQFLFEYFSETQRNKGNFPGRFSGRQFSNSRSEMNVSTLELGDSALYLCASRTGGQETQYFGPGTRLLVL.

The chain combines TRBV5-1 with TRBJ2-7; D not certain. V was shortened by 0 bases and J by 0 bases, with 7 bases between the two germline ends. CDR1 and CDR2 from the germline V gene are SGHRS and YFSETQ. The CDR3 is made up of 14 amino acids. The CDR3 loop reads CASSLVQSSYEQYF. The CDR3 bases are TGCGCCAGCAGCTTGGTACAGAGCTCCTACGAGCAGTACTTC.

The genes are TRBV18 and TRBJ2-5, with 7 nucleotides matching TRBD2. Germline V CDR1 and CDR2: KGHSH, LQKENI. V shed 3 bases, J shed 1 base, and the junction held 8 bases outside the gene matches. This CDR3 comprises 16 residues. The CDR3 loop reads CASSPPHGGGQETQYF. CDR3 bases: TGTGCCAGCTCACCTCCTCATGGGGGGGGCCAAGAGACCCAGTACTTC.

Comments on this clone: Other nucleotide sequences from this sample produce the same CDR3. The J gene is TRBJ2-2, the V gene TRBV4-1; 7 bases agree with TRBD2. The CDR3 length is 15 residues. The V and J ends lost 3 bases and 2 bases, in that order; junction bases with no gene match: 3. From germline, CDR1 is MGHRA and CDR2 YSYEKL. In DNA form, the CDR3 reads TGCGCCAGCAGCCACCCAGCGGGAAACACCGGGGAGCTGTTTTTT. It is translated as CASSHPAGNTGELFF.

This clone has only a few counts. V gene TRBV2 combines with J gene TRBJ1-5; D is undetermined. V was cut by 8 bases and J by 4 bases, with 15 bases left in between. This CDR3 is 14 amino acids long. Germline CDR1 and CDR2: SNHLY and FYNNEI. The CDR3 DNA reads as TGTGCCAGCTCGGTCGGCAATCCGAATCAGCCCCAGCATTTT. Translating it yields CASSVGNPNQPQHF.

This clone was detected only once. CDR3 bases: TGTGCCAGCAGCTTAGTCCAGTTTCAGCCCCAGCATTTT. Translating gives CASSLVQFQPQHF. The chain is built from TRBV7-2 and TRBJ1-5; D uncertain. Germline V gene lookup returns CDR1 SGHTA and CDR2 FQGNSA. The CDR3 has 13 residues. V was trimmed by 1 base and J by 6 bases, leaving 7 bases between them.

The gene calls are TRBV4-3 and TRBJ2-1, with 9 bases aligning to TRBD1. CDR3 length: 16 residues. Per the germline V gene, CDR1 is LGHNA and CDR2 is YSLEER. V was pared by 4 bases and J by 2 bases, with 6 bases of the junction left unmatched. This CDR3 reads CASSPSGQGTYNEQFF. The DNA for the CDR3 is TGCGCCAGCAGCCCGAGTGGACAGGGGACCTACAATGAGCAGTTCTTC.

CDR3 sequence (DNA): TGTGCCAGCAGCCCAGGGGATGCGAGTACGCAGTATTTT. Its protein product is CASSPGDASTQYF. The gene calls are TRBV3-1 (or the pseudogene TRBV3-2) and TRBJ2-3; D is perhaps TRBD1 (6 bases). V gave up 4 bases and J gave up 8 bases, with 13 bases separating them. There are 13 residues in the CDR3. CDR1 and CDR2 from the germline V gene are LGHDT and YNNKEL (reference sequence).

The chain couples TRBV19 to TRBJ1-6, with a tentative D call TRBD1 (5 bases). The CDR3 spans 15 residues. Trimming took 4 bases from V and 10 from J, leaving 17 bases between them. Germline CDR1 reads LNHDA; CDR2 reads SQIVND (reference sequence). The CDR3 DNA is TGTGCCAGTAGTAACCGGGACCGACGTAGGTCACCCCTCCACTTT. It yields the protein CASSNRDRRRSPLHF.

V is TRBV7-9 and J is TRBJ1-1, with 8 bases lining up with TRBD1. CDR3 length: 14 residues. Unmatched junction bases numbered 8, after V lost 8 bases and J lost 3 bases. In germline, CDR1 is SEHNR, CDR2 FQNEAQ (reference sequence). Here the CDR3 reads CASGPQGGYTEAFF. CDR3 coding DNA: TGTGCCAGCGGGCCACAGGGGGGATACACTGAAGCTTTCTTT.

The J gene is TRBJ1-2, the V gene TRBV19, with D possibly being TRBD1 (5 bases). Trimming pared 5 bases from V and 2 bases from J, leaving 15 bases between. The CDR3 extends over 15 amino acids. The V gene's germline CDR1 is LNHDA and CDR2 SQIVND (reference sequence). The CDR3 DNA follows: TGTGCCAGTAGTCCAATAGCAGGGTCGAACTATGGCTACACCTTC. It yields the protein CASSPIAGSNYGYTF.